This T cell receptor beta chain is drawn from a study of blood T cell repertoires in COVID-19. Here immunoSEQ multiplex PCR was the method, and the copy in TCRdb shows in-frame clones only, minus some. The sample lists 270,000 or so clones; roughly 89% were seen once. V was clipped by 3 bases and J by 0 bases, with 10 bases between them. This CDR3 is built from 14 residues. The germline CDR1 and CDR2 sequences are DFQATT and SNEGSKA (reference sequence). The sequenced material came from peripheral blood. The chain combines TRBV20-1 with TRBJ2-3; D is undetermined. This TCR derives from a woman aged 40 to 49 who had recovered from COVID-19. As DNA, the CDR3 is TGCAGTGCTAGTCCAAAAACTAGCACAGATACGCAGTATTTT. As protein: CSASPKTSTDTQYF.